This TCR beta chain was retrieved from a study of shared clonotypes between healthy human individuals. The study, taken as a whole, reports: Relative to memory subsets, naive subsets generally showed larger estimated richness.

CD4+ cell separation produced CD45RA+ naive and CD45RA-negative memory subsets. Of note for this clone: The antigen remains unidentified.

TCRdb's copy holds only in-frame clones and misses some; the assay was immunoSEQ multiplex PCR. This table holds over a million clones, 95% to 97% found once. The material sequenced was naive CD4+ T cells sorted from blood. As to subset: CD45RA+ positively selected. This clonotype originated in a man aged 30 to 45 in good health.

The CDR3 DNA reads TGTGCCAGCAGTGGGGAGGACAATCAGCCCCAGCATTTT. As protein: CASSGEDNQPQHF. The V gene is TRBV2, the J gene TRBJ1-5; D gene uncertain. The CDR3 spans 13 residues. The germline V gene has CDR1 SNHLY and CDR2 FYNNEI. V was trimmed by 4 bases and J by 3 bases, leaving 7 bases between them.